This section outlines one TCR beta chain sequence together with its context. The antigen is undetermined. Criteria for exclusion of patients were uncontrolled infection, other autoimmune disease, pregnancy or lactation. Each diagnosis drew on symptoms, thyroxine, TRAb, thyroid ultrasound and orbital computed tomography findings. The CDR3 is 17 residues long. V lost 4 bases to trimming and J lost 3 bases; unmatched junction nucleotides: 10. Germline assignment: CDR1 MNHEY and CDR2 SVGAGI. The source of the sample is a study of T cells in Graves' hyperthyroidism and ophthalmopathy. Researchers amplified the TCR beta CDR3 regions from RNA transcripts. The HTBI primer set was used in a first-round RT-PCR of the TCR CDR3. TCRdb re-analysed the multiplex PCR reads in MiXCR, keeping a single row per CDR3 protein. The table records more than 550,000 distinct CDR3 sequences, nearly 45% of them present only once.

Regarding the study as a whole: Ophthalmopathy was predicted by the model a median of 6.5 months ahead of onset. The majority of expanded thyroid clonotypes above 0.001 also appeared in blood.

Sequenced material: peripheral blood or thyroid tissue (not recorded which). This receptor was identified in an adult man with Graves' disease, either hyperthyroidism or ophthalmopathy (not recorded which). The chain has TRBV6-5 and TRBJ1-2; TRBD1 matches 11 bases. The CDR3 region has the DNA TGTGCCAGCAGTTTATTAAGGACAGGGGGCGCGCACTATGGCTACACCTTC. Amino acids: CASSLLRTGGAHYGYTF.